Below are 22 T cell receptor beta chains sequenced from a single sample in a study of Tregs in tolerant kidney transplant recipients. Clones were sequenced by immunoSEQ multiplex PCR, and TCRdb holds only the in-frame ones, with some missing. Altogether over 60,000 clones are present, over 80% being singletons, with the ten largest covering more than 4%. The sequenced sample consisted of CD4+ T cells from blood. All receptors derive from a human donor in good health.

The chain combines TRBV7-9 with TRBJ1-6, with a weak D call TRBD1 (6 bases). The CDR3 is made up of 16 amino acids. With 5 bases removed from V and 7 bases from J, the gap between germline ends came to 18 bases. Germline CDR1 is SEHNR and CDR2 is FQNEAQ (reference sequence). This CDR3 reads CASSQGQLPRNSPLHF. CDR3 in DNA: TGTGCCAGCAGCCAAGGACAGCTACCGAGAAATTCACCCCTCCACTTT.

Details on this clone: This sample also contains other DNA sequences that code for the same CDR3. This chain connects TRBV5-1 to TRBJ2-2; D is uncertain. Per the germline V gene, CDR1 is SGHRS and CDR2 is YFSETQ. The CDR3 is 13 amino acids. V dropped 0 bases and J dropped 3 bases, with 3 bases sitting between them. Here the CDR3 reads CASSLGDTGELFF. The DNA for the CDR3 is TGCGCCAGCAGCTTGGGGGACACCGGGGAGCTGTTTTTT.

CDR3 bases: TGTGCCAGCAGCAGGAAGGGACAGTCACCTACCAGCAATCAGCCCCAGCATTTT. Translating gives CASSRKGQSPTSNQPQHF. This rearrangement joins TRBV7-2 to TRBJ1-5, with TRBD1 matching 7 bases. V was clipped by 5 bases and J by 1 base; unmatched bases: 14. Germline V CDR1 and CDR2: SGHTA, FQGNSA. CDR3 length equals 18 residues.

V gene TRBV15 combines with J gene TRBJ1-4, with 9 positions matching TRBD1. Germline CDR1 and CDR2: LNHNV and YYDKDF (reference sequence). This CDR3 has 16 residues. Germline trimming cut 1 base from V and 5 bases from J; bases unmatched to any gene: 5. DNA of the CDR3: TGTGCCACCAGCAGAGCTCGGGACAGGGCGAATGAAAAACTGTTTTTT. Its translation is CATSRARDRANEKLFF.

The chain uses TRBV27 and TRBJ2-7; 11 nucleotides align to TRBD2. Germline V CDR1 and CDR2: MNHEY, SMNVEV (reference sequence). The CDR3 runs 15 residues. Trimming removed 5 bases from V and 4 bases from J; junction bases left unmatched: 7. For the CDR3, the DNA is TGTGCCAGCAGTGCCCGACTAGCGGGAAAGTACGAGCAGTACTTC. Translated, it gives CASSARLAGKYEQYF.

The rearrangement links TRBV5-5 to TRBJ2-7; 10 bases agree with TRBD2. Germline CDR1 reads SGHKS; CDR2 reads YYEKEE (reference sequence). This CDR3 contains 14 residues. The V gene end was trimmed by 5 bases and the J gene end by 3 bases; junction bases not matched to a gene: 5. CDR3 nucleotide sequence: TGTGCCAGCAGGCAGAAGCGGGAGGGCTACGAGCAGTACTTC. Residues: CASRQKREGYEQYF.

This clone was recorded only once. The J gene is TRBJ2-5, the V gene TRBV5-1, with D perhaps TRBD1 (7 bases). Near its end, the DNA agrees better with TRBJ2-7, so the J call may be wrong. The germline V gene has CDR1 SGHRS and CDR2 YFSETQ. There are 13 residues in the CDR3. The chain's CDR3 is CASTEGASYEQYF. CDR3 DNA sequence: TGCGCCAGCACGGAGGGGGCGAGCTACGAGCAGTACTTC.

The chain is built from TRBV18 and TRBJ1-1, with D possibly matching TRBD1 (5 bases). CDR3 length equals 13 residues. Germline CDR1 and CDR2: KGHSH and LQKENI. V dropped 2 bases and J dropped 10 bases, with 14 bases sitting between them. CDR3 in amino acids: CASSPLEQGRAFF. The CDR3 nucleotides read TGTGCCAGCTCACCATTAGAGCAGGGCCGAGCTTTCTTT.

The V gene is TRBV10-2, the J gene TRBJ1-1; perhaps TRBD1 as D (5 bases). Per the germline V gene, CDR1 is WSHSY and CDR2 is SAAADI. This CDR3 comprises 17 residues. V was clipped by 1 base and J by 1 base, with 16 bases between them. The DNA of the CDR3 is TGCGCCAGCAGTGAGTACCGGCAGGGTGGGGAGAACACTGAAGCTTTCTTT. Encoded protein: CASSEYRQGGENTEAFF.

The chain couples TRBV9 to TRBJ2-3, with a tentative D call TRBD2 (5 bases). Germline V gives CDR1 SGDLS, CDR2 YYNGEE. There are 18 residues in the CDR3. V was pared by 4 bases and J by 3 bases, with 24 bases between. The CDR3 sequence: CASSSPSGVLPDTDTQYF. The DNA of the CDR3 is TGTGCCAGCAGCTCCCCCTCCGGGGTCCTTCCGGATACAGATACGCAGTATTTT.

The genes are TRBV13 and TRBJ1-1; 10 positions match TRBD1. The CDR3 runs to 15 residues. From germline, CDR1 is PRHDT and CDR2 FYEKMQ (reference sequence). V lost 5 bases to trimming and J lost 1 base; unmatched junction nucleotides: 4. DNA of the CDR3: TGTGCCAGCAGCCCCCGGACAGGGGGGAACACTGAAGCTTTCTTT. It translates to CASSPRTGGNTEAFF.

V gene TRBV19 combines with J gene TRBJ2-1; TRBD1 might be the D (6 bases). CDR1 is LNHDA, CDR2 SQIVND, per germline (reference sequence). CDR3 length: 16 residues. Trimming removed 2 bases from V and 6 bases from J, with 17 bases in between. The DNA of the CDR3 is TGTGCCAGTAGTATAAGCCAGGGGTGGGGCATCAATGAGCAGTTCTTC. Translation: CASSISQGWGINEQFF.

The chain combines TRBV5-4 with TRBJ2-7; TRBD2 matches at 15 bases. CDR3 length equals 17 residues. Germline-derived CDR1 and CDR2 are SGHNT and YYREEE (reference sequence). With V trimmed by 4 bases and J by 6 bases, 11 bases remained unmatched. The CDR3 DNA reads as TGTGCCAGCAGCCCGGGGACACCGGGACTAGCGGGAGGCGAGCAGTACTTC. Its protein is CASSPGTPGLAGGEQYF.

The V and J genes are TRBV7-7 and TRBJ2-5; 10 bases line up with TRBD2. Unmatched junction bases numbered 6, after V lost 3 bases and J lost 5 bases. The germline CDR1 and CDR2 sequences are SSHAT and FNYEAQ (reference sequence). This CDR3 spans 15 amino acids. DNA of the CDR3: TGTGCCAGCAGCTTGAGCGGGGGGGCCCTGGAGACCCAGTACTTC. Its protein product is CASSLSGGALETQYF.

The V gene is TRBV28, the J gene TRBJ2-3; TRBD2 matches at 11 bases. The CDR3 totals 18 residues. J gave up 2 bases and V 3 bases, and 10 bases lay outside the gene matches. CDR1 is MDHEN and CDR2 is SYDVKM in the germline V gene. CDR3 residues: CASSFATELAGDTDTQYF. The CDR3 DNA reads TGTGCCAGCAGTTTTGCGACGGAACTAGCGGGGGACACAGATACGCAGTATTTT.

The rearrangement links TRBV4-2 to TRBJ2-3, with 8 bases aligning to TRBD2. CDR3 length: 17 amino acids. The V gene end was trimmed by 0 bases and the J gene end by 4 bases; junction bases not matched to a gene: 9. Germline assignment: CDR1 LGHNA and CDR2 YNFKEQ. The chain's CDR3 is CASSQEGGGRMADTQYF. CDR3 coding DNA: TGTGCCAGCAGCCAAGAGGGAGGCGGGAGGATGGCAGATACGCAGTATTTT.

This clone appeared once. This chain joins TRBV5-6 and TRBJ2-5; the match to TRBD1 covers 9 bases. V was clipped by 0 bases and J by 7 bases; unmatched bases: 7. Germline loops: CDR1 SGHDT, CDR2 YYEEEE. The CDR3 contains 15 residues. CDR3 in DNA: TGTGCCAGCAGCTTGGGGCAACAGGGGGCAGGGACCCAGTACTTC. Amino acids: CASSLGQQGAGTQYF.

V and J are TRBV7-9 and TRBJ1-4, with D perhaps matching TRBD1 (6 bases). Trimming removed 5 bases at V and 5 bases at J, with 18 bases between. The germline gives CDR1 SEHNR, CDR2 FQNEAQ (reference sequence). The CDR3 is 16 residues long. The DNA of the CDR3 is TGTGCCAGCAGCCGAACTGGACAGAGAAAAAATGAAAAACTGTTTTTT. It codes for CASSRTGQRKNEKLFF. The full variable domain, its missing parts supplied by reference TRBV7-9 and TRBJ1-4, is DTGVSQNPRHKITKRGQNVTFRCDPISEHNRLYWYRQTLGQGPEFLTYFQNEAQLEKSRLLSDRFSAERPKGSFSTLEIQRTEQGDSAMYLCASSRTGQRKNEKLFFGSGTQLSVL.

The rearrangement joins TRBV19 to TRBJ2-7; 8 bases match TRBD2. The CDR3 runs to 14 residues. Germline V gene sequence: CDR1 LNHDA, CDR2 SQIVND (reference sequence). V lost 6 bases to trimming and J lost 5 bases; unmatched junction nucleotides: 9. The CDR3 reads CASSSGLAGDEQYF. For the CDR3, the DNA is TGTGCCAGTAGCTCCGGACTAGCTGGGGACGAGCAGTACTTC.

The chain uses TRBV10-1 and TRBJ2-2; no definite D call. Germline V gives CDR1 WNHNN, CDR2 SYGVQD (reference sequence). CDR3 size: 15 residues. V lost 1 base, J lost 7 bases, and 13 bases lay in between. For the CDR3, the DNA is TGCGCCAGCAGTGAGTGGCTCGAGATCAGCGGGGAGCTGTTTTTT. Residues: CASSEWLEISGELFF.

The rearrangement links TRBV7-6 to TRBJ2-5; perhaps TRBD1 as D (6 bases). Germline CDR1 SGHVS, CDR2 FNYEAQ. The CDR3 loop spans 15 amino acids. The V end lost 2 bases, the J end lost 5 bases, and 15 bases lay between the germline ends. CDR3 amino acids: CASSLNLDSSETQYF. DNA of the CDR3: TGTGCCAGCAGCTTAAACCTGGACAGTTCGGAGACCCAGTACTTC.

The chain links TRBV2 to TRBJ1-2; TRBD1 might be the D (6 bases). From germline, CDR1 is SNHLY and CDR2 FYNNEI. Trimming removed 7 bases at V and 4 bases at J, with 19 bases between. CDR3 size: 15 residues. This CDR3 reads CASNPQGTMIYGYTF. The DNA of the CDR3 is TGTGCCAGCAACCCACAGGGCACCATGATCTATGGCTACACCTTC.